A selection of T cell receptor beta chains follows, all from one sample in a study of shared clonotypes between healthy human individuals. Repertoires were generated with immunoSEQ multiplex PCR, while TCRdb's copy carries only in-frame clones and drops some. The data show a few million clones, around 94% seen once. Specimen: naive CD4+ T cells sorted from blood. The receptor source for this set is a man aged 18 to 30 in good health. Each CDR3 is given with its conserved first and last residue. The order of the fields is clone size, V gene, J gene, D gene, CDR3 protein, CDR3 DNA. A D gene is named only where the DNA matches it firmly. Clone size is shown for a subset of rows, as once, few, many or a class of expanded clone.

NA	TRBV25-1	TRBJ2-6	TRBD1	CASSTGQGAGANVLTF	TGTGCCAGCAGCACGGGACAGGGGGCTGGGGCCAACGTCCTGACTTTC
NA	TRBV2	TRBJ1-1	TRBD1	CASSEDTGASNTEAFF	TGTGCCAGCAGTGAAGATACAGGGGCCTCAAACACTGAAGCTTTCTTT
NA	TRBV7-2	TRBJ1-6	NA	CASKGGTDGSKTYNSPLHF	TGTGCCAGCAAGGGAGGGACGGACGGATCGAAGACCTATAATTCACCCCTCCACTTT
once	TRBV4-1	TRBJ2-5	TRBD1	CASSQEVGTGEETQYF	TGCGCCAGCAGCCAAGAAGTCGGGACAGGGGAAGAGACCCAGTACTTC
NA	TRBV28	TRBJ1-4	TRBD1	CASNGRDRYNEKLFF	TGTGCCAGCAACGGCCGGGACAGATATAATGAAAAACTGTTTTTT
NA	TRBV2	TRBJ1-6	NA	CASIVTVNSPLHF	TGTGCCAGCATCGTGACAGTCAATTCACCCCTCCACTTT
NA	TRBV28	TRBJ2-2	NA	CASRQVRFAPQGLGTGELFF	TGTGCCAGCAGACAAGTTCGTTTTGCCCCCCAGGGGTTAGGTACCGGGGAGCTGTTTTTT
NA	TRBV5-3	TRBJ2-4	NA	CARSLLSTGIPKNIQYF	TGTGCCAGAAGCTTGTTAAGTACGGGAATCCCCAAAAACATTCAGTACTTC
NA	TRBV23-1	TRBJ2-2	NA	CASSQSPTPHTGELFF	TGCGCCAGCAGTCAATCGCCGACACCTCACACCGGGGAGCTGTTTTTT
once	TRBV5-3	TRBJ1-5	TRBD1	CASSSGQSSNQPQHF	TGTGCCAGCAGCTCGGGACAGAGCAGCAATCAGCCCCAGCATTTT
NA	TRBV5-1	TRBJ1-4	NA	CASSLFQGNEKLFF	TGCGCCAGCAGCTTGTTCCAGGGGAATGAAAAACTGTTTTTT
NA	TRBV5-1	TRBJ2-6	TRBD1	CASSLGTGDSGANVLTF	TGCGCCAGCAGCTTAGGGACAGGCGACTCTGGGGCCAACGTCCTGACTTTC
NA	TRBV2	TRBJ1-2	TRBD1	CASITGEDYGYTF	TGTGCCAGCATAACAGGGGAAGACTATGGCTACACCTTC
NA	TRBV7-9	TRBJ2-7	TRBD1	CASSLYRDRGLDEQYF	TGTGCCAGCAGCTTATACCGGGACAGGGGTCTCGACGAGCAGTACTTC
NA	TRBV5-1	TRBJ1-6	NA	CASRGQNSPLHF	TGCGCCAGCAGGGGCCAGAATTCACCCCTCCACTTT
NA	TRBV11-2	TRBJ1-2	TRBD1	CASSPSRQGNYGYTF	TGTGCCAGCAGCCCCTCTAGACAGGGGAACTATGGCTACACCTTC
NA	TRBV30	TRBJ2-7	NA	CAWSRDGLINEQYF	TGTGCCTGGAGTCGGGATGGACTGATTAACGAGCAGTACTTC
NA	TRBV7-2	TRBJ2-5	TRBD1	CASSLETGGAETQYF	TGTGCCAGCAGCTTAGAGACAGGGGGCGCGGAGACCCAGTACTTC
NA	TRBV7-3	TRBJ2-2	NA	CASSLFKGNTGELFF	TGTGCCAGCAGCTTATTCAAGGGGAACACCGGGGAGCTGTTTTTT
NA	TRBV6-1	TRBJ2-7	NA	CASSLQVLSYEQYF	TGTGCCAGCAGTTTACAGGTATTGTCCTACGAGCAGTACTTC
NA	TRBV9	TRBJ2-3	NA	CASSVLERDTQYF	TGTGCCAGCAGCGTACTAGAAAGGGATACGCAGTATTTT
NA	TRBV28	TRBJ1-2	NA	CATPRAPGKGGYTF	TGTGCCACCCCCCGGGCCCCTGGGAAAGGTGGCTACACCTTC
NA	TRBV12-5	TRBJ2-3	TRBD2	CASGLGLALGTDTQYF	TGTGCTAGTGGTTTGGGACTAGCCCTAGGCACAGATACGCAGTATTTT
NA	TRBV12-5	TRBJ2-7	TRBD2	CASGLGSGSVDEQYF	TGTGCTAGTGGTTTGGGTAGCGGGAGTGTGGACGAGCAGTACTTC
NA	TRBV6-1	TRBJ2-6	NA	CASKVAGANVLTF	TGTGCCAGCAAGGTCGCTGGGGCCAACGTCCTGACTTTC
NA	TRBV7-2	TRBJ1-4	TRBD1	CASSWRQGVGEKLFF	TGTGCCAGCAGCTGGCGACAGGGTGTTGGAGAAAAACTGTTTTTT